This passage covers 29 T cell receptor beta chains from one sample sequenced in a study of cytomegalovirus exposure and HLA in healthy donors. Measured with immunoSEQ multiplex PCR; TCRdb has only the in-frame clones, and not every one. The sample carries 70,000 or so clones, 94% recorded once. Sequencing was done on a sample of PBMCs. The receptors were sampled from a woman younger than 35 in good health and CMV-seronegative.

The V and J genes are TRBV5-5 and TRBJ1-1; D is unclear. CDR3 length: 14 amino acids. Looked up from germline, CDR1 is SGHKS and CDR2 is YYEKEE (reference sequence). Trimming took off 0 bases at V and 4 bases at J, with 10 bases between the two ends. Here the CDR3 reads CASSLGPPFTEAFF. The CDR3 nucleotides are TGTGCCAGCAGCTTGGGGCCACCGTTCACTGAAGCTTTCTTT.

This chain connects TRBV28 to TRBJ1-2; D perhaps matches TRBD1 (6 bases). From germline, CDR1 is MDHEN and CDR2 SYDVKM. The CDR3 runs to 14 residues. Trimming pared 5 bases from V and 1 base from J, leaving 11 bases between. The CDR3, as DNA: TGTGCCAGCAGTGTGGACAGAGATAACTATGGCTACACCTTC. Translating it yields CASSVDRDNYGYTF.

The genes are TRBV5-1 and TRBJ1-2; TRBD1 agrees at 9 bases. Per germline, CDR1 SGHRS and CDR2 YFSETQ. V trimming: 4 bases; J trimming: 6 bases; junction bases outside the gene matches: 16. This CDR3 spans 17 amino acids. The CDR3 nucleotides read TGCGCCAGCAGCGCCTTCGGGACAGGGAGTTTGGCTCATGGCTACACCTTC. It is translated as CASSAFGTGSLAHGYTF.

J is TRBJ1-5 and V is TRBV4-3; the D gene is possibly TRBD1 (5 bases). The CDR3 contains 15 residues. Germline values: CDR1 LGHNA, CDR2 YSLEER. V dropped 2 bases and J dropped 6 bases, with 14 bases sitting between them. The CDR3 bases are TGCGCCAGCAGCCAATCTCAGGGCTCGTCTCAGCCCCAGCATTTT. Its translation is CASSQSQGSSQPQHF.

In nucleotides, the CDR3 is TGTGCCAGCAGATGGACAGGGGGTGAGCAGTTCTTC. It yields the protein CASRWTGGEQFF. The chain uses TRBV7-9 and TRBJ2-1; 10 bases match TRBD1. J lost 9 bases, V lost 6 bases, and 2 bases had no gene match. CDR3 length: 12 residues. Germline V CDR1 and CDR2: SEHNR, FQNEAQ (reference sequence).

Only one count was recorded for this clone. V and J are TRBV2 and TRBJ1-4; 7 nucleotides line up with TRBD1. In germline, CDR1 is SNHLY, CDR2 FYNNEI. This CDR3 contains 21 residues. Trimming took 4 bases from V and 7 from J; bases not matched to a gene: 27. CDR3 in DNA: TGTGCCAGCAGTGCCACGGACTCAACAGGGGAAAGGGAACTAGGGGTTGAAAAACTGTTTTTT. Amino acids: CASSATDSTGERELGVEKLFF.

The gene calls are TRBV19 and TRBJ2-5; 7 nucleotides match TRBD1. This CDR3 is 15 amino acids long. Germline CDR1 and CDR2: LNHDA and SQIVND (reference sequence). With 6 bases clipped from V and 6 bases from J, the junction kept 13 bases outside the gene matches. The CDR3 here is CASSPQGTGVKTQYF. CDR3 bases: TGTGCCAGTAGCCCACAGGGGACCGGGGTGAAGACCCAGTACTTC.

The chain joins TRBV20-1 to TRBJ2-3; D remains ambiguous. Germline CDR1 reads DFQATT; CDR2 reads SNEGSKA (reference sequence). V lost 5 bases, J lost 5 bases, and 5 bases lay in between. The CDR3 spans 10 residues. Here the CDR3 DNA reads TGCAGTGCTGTAAAAGATACGCAGTATTTT. As protein: CSAVKDTQYF.

The chain employs TRBV11-3 and TRBJ1-1; D may be TRBD1 (5 bases). The germline V gene encodes CDR1 SGHNT and CDR2 YENEEA. Trimming removed 1 base from V and 4 bases from J, with 7 bases in between. CDR3 length: 13 residues. CDR3 sequence: CASSLAGGTEAFF. The CDR3 nucleotides read TGTGCCAGCAGCTTAGCCGGGGGCACTGAAGCTTTCTTT.

The chain links TRBV28 to TRBJ1-5, with D perhaps matching TRBD1 (5 bases). The CDR3 has 16 amino acids. Trimming removed 8 bases from V and 1 base from J, with 18 bases in between. Germline CDR1 and CDR2: MDHEN and SYDVKM. CDR3 in DNA: TGTGCCAGCCTAAAGTGGGGACTTGTGAGCAATCAGCCCCAGCATTTT. It encodes CASLKWGLVSNQPQHF.

The chain combines TRBV30 with TRBJ2-1; 8 bases agree with TRBD1. In germline, CDR1 is GTSNPN, CDR2 SVGIG (reference sequence). With V trimmed by 1 base and J by 15 bases, 5 bases remained unmatched. This CDR3 is 11 amino acids long. The CDR3 region has the DNA TGTGCCTGGAGTGCCACAGGGGGAGCGTTCTTC. Translation gives CAWSATGGAFF.

V gene TRBV7-9 combines with J gene TRBJ1-4; D is unclear. The V end lost 2 bases, the J end lost 8 bases, and 12 bases lay between the germline ends. Germline CDR1 reads SEHNR; CDR2 reads FQNEAQ (reference sequence). CDR3 length equals 14 residues. The CDR3 sequence is CASSLTESGEKLFF. The CDR3 DNA reads as TGTGCCAGCAGCTTAACGGAGAGTGGAGAAAAACTGTTTTTT.

The chain uses TRBV6-4 and TRBJ1-2; 9 bases are shared with TRBD1. V shed 3 bases and J 3 bases; nucleotides not matched to a gene: 14. CDR1 is MRHNA, CDR2 SNTAGT, per germline. The CDR3 is 18 residues long. The CDR3 nucleotides are TGTGCCAGCAGTGAACAGGGGGCGCAATTAGTGGTAGACTATGGCTACACCTTC. Protein: CASSEQGAQLVVDYGYTF.

This sequence joins TRBV6-6 and TRBJ1-3; D might be TRBD1 (5 bases). CDR1 and CDR2 from the germline V gene are MNHNY and SVGAGI (reference sequence). Trimming stripped 6 bases from V and 6 bases from J, with 12 bases between. The CDR3 is 13 residues long. CDR3 coding DNA: TGTGCCAGCAGGCAGGGTTTGGCAAACACCATATATTTT. This encodes CASRQGLANTIYF.

The chain uses TRBV7-9 and TRBJ2-7; 10 bases are a match to TRBD1. In germline, CDR1 is SEHNR, CDR2 FQNEAQ (reference sequence). Trimming removed 1 base from V and 4 bases from J; junction bases left unmatched: 7. The CDR3 runs to 16 residues. Here the CDR3 reads CASSLEPGTGVYEQYF. The CDR3 DNA reads TGTGCCAGCAGCTTAGAACCCGGGACAGGGGTTTACGAGCAGTACTTC.

The V call is TRBV5-1, the J call TRBJ2-5, with 7 bases that match TRBD2. The CDR3 spans 14 residues. Germline assignment: CDR1 SGHRS and CDR2 YFSETQ. With 0 bases clipped from V and 6 bases from J, the junction kept 5 bases outside the gene matches. The CDR3 bases are TGCGCCAGCAGCTTGGAAGCGGGGTTAAAGACCCAGTACTTC. Amino acids: CASSLEAGLKTQYF.

The V gene is TRBV6-1, the J gene TRBJ2-5; D uncertain. Germline values: CDR1 MNHNS, CDR2 SASEGT. CDR3 size: 14 residues. Trimming took 0 bases from V and 5 from J, leaving 10 bases between them. CDR3 bases: TGTGCCAGCAGTGAAGCGGCTGGAGCGGAGACCCAGTACTTC. This translates into CASSEAAGAETQYF.

The chain couples TRBV6-4 to TRBJ1-4; D not certain. V gave up 2 bases and J gave up 0 bases, with 10 bases separating them. The V gene's germline CDR1 is MRHNA and CDR2 SNTAGT. The length of the CDR3 is 16 residues. The CDR3 DNA reads TGTGCCAGCAGTGACCCAGGTAATGCAACTAATGAAAAACTGTTTTTT. Residues: CASSDPGNATNEKLFF.

J is TRBJ2-5 and V is TRBV29-1; D perhaps matches TRBD1 (7 bases). V was pared by 1 base and J by 4 bases, with 10 bases between. The CDR3 length is 13 residues. Germline CDR1 is SQVTM and CDR2 is ANQGSEA. The CDR3 DNA sequence: TGCAGCGTTGAAGGGCAGGGGGGAGAGACCCAGTACTTC. It is translated as CSVEGQGGETQYF.

The rearrangement links TRBV27 to TRBJ2-7; 14 bases align to TRBD2. The germline V gene has CDR1 MNHEY and CDR2 SMNVEV (reference sequence). V gave up 6 bases and J gave up 6 bases; unmatched junction bases: 4. The CDR3 runs 14 residues. CDR3 residues: CASSPGTSGSEQYF. CDR3 in DNA: TGTGCCAGCAGCCCCGGGACTAGCGGGAGCGAGCAGTACTTC.

This clone showed up just once. The J gene is TRBJ1-2, the V gene TRBV6-6, with TRBD1 matching 7 bases. Germline lookup yields CDR1 MNHNY and CDR2 SVGAGI (reference sequence). The CDR3 has 13 amino acids. V lost 6 bases and J lost 4; bases outside the gene matches: 5. The CDR3 DNA sequence: TGTGCCAGCAGGTGGGACAGTCTCTATGGCTACACCTTC. Its protein is CASRWDSLYGYTF.

The V and J genes are TRBV11-2 and TRBJ1-1; TRBD1 matches 8 bases. CDR3 length equals 16 residues. Germline CDR1 is SGHAT and CDR2 is FQNNGV. J gave up 4 bases and V 5 bases, and 12 bases lay outside the gene matches. Written as DNA, the CDR3 is TGTGCCAGCAGCCCCTTGACAGGGGCGTCCCCCACTGAAGCTTTCTTT. Translating gives CASSPLTGASPTEAFF.

The chain employs TRBV2 and TRBJ2-1; TRBD2 matches at 7 bases. V lost 7 bases to trimming and J lost 0 bases; unmatched junction nucleotides: 6. The CDR3 contains 15 residues. Germline V gene data show CDR1 as SNHLY and CDR2 as FYNNEI. CDR3 loop: CASTSGISSYNEQFF. The CDR3, as DNA: TGTGCCAGCACCAGCGGGATAAGCTCCTACAATGAGCAGTTCTTC.

The chain is built from TRBV27 and TRBJ2-1, with D possibly TRBD2 on 7 matching bases. There are 14 residues in the CDR3. In germline, CDR1 is MNHEY, CDR2 SMNVEV (reference sequence). V lost 4 bases and J 4 bases, leaving 11 bases between the germline ends. CDR3 nucleotides: TGTGCCAGCAGTTCCGGGGGGCTTTACAATGAGCAGTTCTTC. Amino acid sequence: CASSSGGLYNEQFF.

CDR3 residues: CASSFGQASYEQYF. In DNA form, the CDR3 reads TGTGCCAGCAGTTTCGGTCAGGCCTCCTACGAGCAGTACTTC. The chain is built from TRBV27 and TRBJ2-7; D gene unclear. Looked up from germline, CDR1 is MNHEY and CDR2 is SMNVEV (reference sequence). V dropped 3 bases and J dropped 0 bases, with 9 bases sitting between them. There are 14 residues in the CDR3.

The rearrangement links TRBV6-5 to TRBJ2-3, with unresolved D. Germline assignment: CDR1 MNHEY and CDR2 SVGAGI. This CDR3 is 13 amino acids long. V dropped 4 bases and J dropped 6 bases, with 11 bases sitting between them. CDR3 sequence (DNA): TGTGCCAGCAGTTCAACCCTGGGCGATACGCAGTATTTT. It codes for CASSSTLGDTQYF.

This sequence joins TRBV5-8 and TRBJ2-5, with 7 bases aligning to TRBD1. With 4 bases clipped from V and 1 base from J, the junction kept 7 bases outside the gene matches. This CDR3 has 15 amino acids. CDR1 is SGHTS, CDR2 YDEGEE, per germline. The CDR3 DNA follows: TGTGCCAGCAGCCCGGGACAGCCGATCCAAGAGACCCAGTACTTC. Amino acid sequence: CASSPGQPIQETQYF.

This chain links TRBV2 with TRBJ1-1, with TRBD1 identical over 7 bases. The V gene's germline CDR1 is SNHLY and CDR2 FYNNEI. Trimming cost V 7 bases and J 0 bases; bases outside gene matches: 8. The CDR3 loop spans 15 amino acids. CDR3 region: CASKSTQGLNTEAFF. The CDR3 nucleotides are TGTGCCAGCAAATCAACACAGGGGTTGAACACTGAAGCTTTCTTT. Variable domain in full (rest from reference TRBV2 and TRBJ1-1): EPEVTQTPSHQVTQMGQEVILRCVPISNHLYFYWYRQILGQKVEFLVSFYNNEISEKSEIFDDQFSVERPDGSNFTLKIRSTKLEDSAMYFCASKSTQGLNTEAFFGQGTRLTVV.

The chain employs TRBV28 and TRBJ2-7; possible D gene TRBD2, 5 bases. The germline V and J ends were trimmed by 8 bases and 4 bases, with 12 bases remaining between them. The CDR3 sequence is 12 residues long. Germline assignment: CDR1 MDHEN and CDR2 SYDVKM. CDR3 bases: TGTGCCAGCTTCCATCGGGGTTACGAGCAGTACTTC. Translation: CASFHRGYEQYF.